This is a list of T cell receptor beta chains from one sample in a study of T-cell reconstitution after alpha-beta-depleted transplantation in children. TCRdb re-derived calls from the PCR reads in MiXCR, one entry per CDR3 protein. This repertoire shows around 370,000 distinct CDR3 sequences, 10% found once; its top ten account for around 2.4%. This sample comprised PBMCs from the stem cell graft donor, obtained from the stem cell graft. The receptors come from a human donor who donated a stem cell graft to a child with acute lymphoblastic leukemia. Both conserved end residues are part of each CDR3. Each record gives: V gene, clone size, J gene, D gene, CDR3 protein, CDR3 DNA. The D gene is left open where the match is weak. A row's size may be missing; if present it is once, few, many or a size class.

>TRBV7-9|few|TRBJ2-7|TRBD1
CASSRPGGYEQYF
TGTGCCAGCAGTCGGCCAGGGGGCTACGAGCAGTACTTC
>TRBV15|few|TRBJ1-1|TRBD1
CATSRDLGQGGDTEAFF
TGTGCCACCAGCAGAGACTTGGGACAGGGGGGGGACACTGAAGCTTTCTTT
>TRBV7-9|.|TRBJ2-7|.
CASSSYSSEQYF
TGTGCCAGCAGCTCCTACAGCTCGGAGCAGTACTTC
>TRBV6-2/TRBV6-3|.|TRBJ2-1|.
CASSYGSSRHNEQFF
TGTGCCAGCAGTTACGGGTCTAGCAGACACAATGAGCAGTTCTTC
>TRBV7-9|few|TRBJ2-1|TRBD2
CASSHSSGNGEQFF
TGTGCCAGCAGTCATTCTAGCGGGAATGGGGAGCAGTTCTTC
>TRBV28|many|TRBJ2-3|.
CASSLGGGLADTQYF
TGTGCCAGCAGTTTAGGTGGGGGCCTGGCAGATACGCAGTATTTT
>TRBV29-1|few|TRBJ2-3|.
CSVEDKIGRSGPTDTQYF
TGCAGCGTTGAAGATAAGATAGGTAGGAGCGGTCCCACAGATACGCAGTATTTT
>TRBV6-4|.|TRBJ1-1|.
CASSDSTVGTEAFF
TGTGCCAGCAGTGACTCGACGGTGGGGACCGAAGCTTTCTTT
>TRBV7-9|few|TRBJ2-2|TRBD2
CASSSSGNANTGELFF
TGTGCCAGCAGCTCTAGCGGAAACGCGAACACCGGGGAGCTGTTTTTT
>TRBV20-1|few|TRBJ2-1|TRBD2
CSAGTSGTWNEQFF
TGCAGTGCTGGGACTAGCGGGACCTGGAATGAGCAGTTCTTC
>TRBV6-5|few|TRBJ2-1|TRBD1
CAISYASGTGGINEQFF
TGTGCCATCAGTTACGCCTCCGGGACAGGGGGCATCAATGAGCAGTTCTTC
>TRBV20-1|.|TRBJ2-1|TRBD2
CSAWTSGRGYNEQFF
TGCAGTGCTTGGACTAGCGGGAGGGGCTACAATGAGCAGTTCTTC
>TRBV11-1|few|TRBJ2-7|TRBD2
CASSPIPGLAGGSYEQYF
TGTGCCAGCAGCCCCATCCCGGGACTAGCGGGAGGGTCCTACGAGCAGTACTTC
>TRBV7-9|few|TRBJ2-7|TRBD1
CASSLGTGQGTYEQYF
TGTGCCAGCAGCTTAGGAACGGGACAGGGGACCTACGAGCAGTACTTC
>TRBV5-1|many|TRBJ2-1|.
CASSPVQALNNEQFF
TGCGCCAGCAGCCCCGTACAGGCCCTCAACAATGAGCAGTTCTTC
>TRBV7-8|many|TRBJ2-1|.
CASSLGHAWDEQFF
TGTGCCAGCAGCTTAGGGCATGCATGGGATGAGCAGTTCTTC
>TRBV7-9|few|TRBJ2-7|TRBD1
CASSLAGTGGLSYEQYF
TGTGCCAGCAGCTTAGCGGGGACAGGGGGCTTGTCCTACGAGCAGTACTTC
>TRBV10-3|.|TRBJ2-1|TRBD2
CAISESGTETSGRSHNEQFF
TGTGCCATCAGTGAGTCCGGGACCGAAACTAGCGGGAGGTCCCACAATGAGCAGTTCTTC
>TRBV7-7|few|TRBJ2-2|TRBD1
CASSRPSGQGAAGELFF
TGTGCTAGCAGTCGCCCGAGCGGGCAGGGGGCGGCCGGGGAGCTGTTTTTT
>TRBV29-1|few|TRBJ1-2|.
CSVGSGALSGYTF
TGCAGCGTTGGATCAGGGGCTCTATCGGGCTACACCTTC
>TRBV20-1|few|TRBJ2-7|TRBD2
CSARRTRSGRWSEQYF
TGCAGTGCTAGACGAACGCGTAGCGGGAGGTGGAGCGAGCAGTACTTC
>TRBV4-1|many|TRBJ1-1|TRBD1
CASSQAGGARTEAFF
TGCGCCAGCAGCCAAGCAGGGGGCGCACGGACTGAAGCTTTCTTT
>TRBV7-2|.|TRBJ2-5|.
CASSSLLRAQTGAQYF
TGTGCCAGCAGCTCCCTTCTCCGGGCACAAACCGGGGCCCAGTACTTC
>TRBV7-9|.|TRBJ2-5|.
CASSLGDIYQETQYF
TGTGCCAGCAGCTTAGGGGACATTTACCAAGAGACCCAGTACTTC
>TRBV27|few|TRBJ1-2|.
CASSLDGSRGIYGYTF
TGTGCCAGCAGTTTAGATGGCTCCAGGGGTATCTATGGCTACACCTTC
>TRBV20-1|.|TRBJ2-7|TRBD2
CSARDIAGFSYEQYF
TGCAGTGCTAGAGATATAGCGGGTTTTTCCTACGAGCAGTACTTC
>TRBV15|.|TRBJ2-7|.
CATSSNPGYEQYF
TGTGCCACCAGCAGCAACCCCGGGTACGAGCAGTACTTC
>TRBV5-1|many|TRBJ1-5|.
CASGPGVPNQPQHF
TGCGCCAGCGGTCCGGGAGTCCCGAATCAGCCCCAGCATTTT
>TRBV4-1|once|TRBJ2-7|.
CASTHTATGSYEQYF
TGCGCCAGCACCCACACCGCAACGGGCTCCTACGAGCAGTACTTC
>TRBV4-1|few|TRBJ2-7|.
CASSQRLERLTYEQYF
TGCGCCAGCAGCCAAAGGTTGGAGCGGCTGACCTACGAGCAGTACTTC
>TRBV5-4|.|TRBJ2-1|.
CASSLGSASTYNEQFF
TGTGCCAGCAGCTTGGGGTCTGCCTCTACCTACAATGAGCAGTTCTTC
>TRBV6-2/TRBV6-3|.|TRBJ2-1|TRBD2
CASTVNIDGTSGLNEQFF
TGTGCCAGCACTGTTAATATAGACGGGACTAGCGGTTTGAATGAGCAGTTCTTC
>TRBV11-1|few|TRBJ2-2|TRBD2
CASSSTRGMSTLSYTGELFF
TGTGCCAGCAGTTCCACGCGGGGGATGTCCACGCTTTCATACACCGGGGAGCTGTTTTTT
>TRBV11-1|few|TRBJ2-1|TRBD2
CASSFNPGLAEYNEQFF
TGTGCCAGCAGTTTTAACCCAGGACTAGCGGAATACAATGAGCAGTTCTTC
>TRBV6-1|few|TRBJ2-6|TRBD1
CASSGTGTAGANVLTF
TGTGCCAGCAGTGGTACTGGGACAGCTGGGGCCAACGTCCTGACTTTC
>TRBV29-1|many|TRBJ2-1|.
CSVLMPGTYYEQFF
TGCAGCGTGCTTATGCCTGGGACTTATTATGAGCAGTTCTTC
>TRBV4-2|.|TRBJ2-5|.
CASSQEAGTGEETQYF
TGTGCCAGCAGCCAAGAGGCCGGGACGGGAGAAGAGACCCAGTACTTC
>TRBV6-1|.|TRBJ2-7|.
CASSQGRRLRSYEQYF
TGTGCCAGCAGTCAGGGTAGACGGCTTAGATCCTACGAGCAGTACTTC
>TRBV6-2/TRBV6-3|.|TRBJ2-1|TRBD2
CASSYSGNGWDEQFF
TGTGCCAGCAGTTACAGCGGGAACGGTTGGGATGAGCAGTTCTTC
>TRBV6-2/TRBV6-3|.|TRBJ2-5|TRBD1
CASSYSTPGGTGSETQYF
TGTGCCAGCAGTTACTCGACGCCCGGCGGGACAGGGAGCGAGACCCAGTACTTC
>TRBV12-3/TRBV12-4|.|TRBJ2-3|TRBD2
CASIISGRARTTQYF
TGTGCCAGCATTATTAGCGGGAGGGCCCGTACTACGCAGTATTTT
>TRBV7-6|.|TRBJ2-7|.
CASSLGFLRGTSSYEQYF
TGTGCCAGCAGCTTAGGGTTTTTGCGTGGGACATCGTCCTACGAGCAGTACTTC
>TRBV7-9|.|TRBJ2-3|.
CASSLLTRTYTDTQYF
TGTGCCAGCAGCTTATTAACCCGGACGTACACAGATACGCAGTATTTT
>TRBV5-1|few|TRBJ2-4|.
CASSLNSAKNIQYF
TGCGCCAGCAGCTTGAACTCGGCCAAAAACATTCAGTACTTC
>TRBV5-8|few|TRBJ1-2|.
CASSLAGNGYGYTF
TGTGCCAGCAGCTTGGCAGGGAACGGGTATGGCTACACCTTC
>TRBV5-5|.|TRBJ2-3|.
CASSVAGAFGTDTQYF
TGTGCCAGCAGCGTCGCAGGGGCGTTTGGCACAGATACGCAGTATTTT
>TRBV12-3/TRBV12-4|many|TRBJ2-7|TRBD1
CASSRTGAYEQYF
TGTGCCAGCAGTAGGACAGGGGCCTACGAGCAGTACTTC
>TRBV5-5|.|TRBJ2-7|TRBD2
CASSLGGGFDEQYF
TGTGCCAGCAGCTTGGGGGGGGGTTTTGACGAGCAGTACTTC
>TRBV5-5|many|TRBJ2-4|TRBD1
CASRRGGTGAKNIQYF
TGTGCCAGCAGACGCGGCGGGACAGGAGCCAAAAACATTCAGTACTTC
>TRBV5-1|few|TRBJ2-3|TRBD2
CASSLTSGTPGDTQYF
TGCGCCAGCAGCTTGACTAGCGGGACCCCGGGAGATACGCAGTATTTT
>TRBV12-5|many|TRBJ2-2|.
CASFAGELFF
TGTGCTAGTTTCGCCGGGGAGCTGTTTTTT
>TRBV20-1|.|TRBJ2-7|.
CSARATSIYEQYF
TGCAGTGCTAGAGCTACTAGCATCTACGAGCAGTACTTC
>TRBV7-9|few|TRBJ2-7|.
CASTERESYEQYF
TGTGCCAGCACCGAACGGGAGAGCTACGAGCAGTACTTC
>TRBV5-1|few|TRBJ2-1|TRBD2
CASSSTSGNVEQFF
TGCGCCAGCAGCTCGACTAGCGGGAACGTTGAGCAGTTCTTC
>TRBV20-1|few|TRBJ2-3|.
CSADTPEDGTDTQYF
TGCAGTGCAGATACTCCTGAGGATGGCACAGATACGCAGTATTTT
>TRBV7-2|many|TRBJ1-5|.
CASSLGSGGYQPQHF
TGTGCCAGCAGCTTAGGCAGCGGGGGGTATCAGCCCCAGCATTTT
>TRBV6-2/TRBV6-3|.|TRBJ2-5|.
CASISRLEQETQYF
TGTGCCAGCATCTCAAGATTGGAACAAGAGACCCAGTACTTC